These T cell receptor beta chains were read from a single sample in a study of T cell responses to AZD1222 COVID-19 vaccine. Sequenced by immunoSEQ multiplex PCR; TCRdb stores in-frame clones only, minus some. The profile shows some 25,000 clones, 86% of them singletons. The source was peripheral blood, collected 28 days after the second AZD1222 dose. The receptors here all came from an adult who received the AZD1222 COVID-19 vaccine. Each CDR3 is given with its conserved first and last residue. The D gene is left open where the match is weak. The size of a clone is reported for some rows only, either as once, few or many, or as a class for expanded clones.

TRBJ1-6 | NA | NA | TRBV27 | TGTGCCAGCAAGGACACCCGGTATTCACCCCTCCACTTT | CASKDTRYSPLHF
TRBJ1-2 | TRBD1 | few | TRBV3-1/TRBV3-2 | TGTGCCAGCAGCCAAGATACAGGGGCCTATGGCTACACCTTC | CASSQDTGAYGYTF
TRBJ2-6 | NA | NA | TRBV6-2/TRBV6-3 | TGTGCCAGCAGTTACCGTCCAGCTGGGGCCAACGTCCTGACTTTC | CASSYRPAGANVLTF
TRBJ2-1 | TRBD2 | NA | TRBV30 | TGTGCCTGGATTATAGCGGGTCCAGAGCAGTTCTTC | CAWIIAGPEQFF
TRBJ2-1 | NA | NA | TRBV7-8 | TGTGCCAGCAGCCCCAGAGCTGGGGGGTGGTACAATGAGCAGTTCTTC | CASSPRAGGWYNEQFF
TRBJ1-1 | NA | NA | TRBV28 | TGTGCCAGCAGTCTATGGGGCGGGTCAGACACTGAAGCTTTCTTT | CASSLWGGSDTEAFF
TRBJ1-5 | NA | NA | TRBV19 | TGTGCCAGTAGTATAGCCGGGTTCCAGCCCCAGCATTTT | CASSIAGFQPQHF
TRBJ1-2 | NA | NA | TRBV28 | TGTGCCAGCCGCCCCACGCTACGATGGGGGTATGGCTACACCTTC | CASRPTLRWGYGYTF
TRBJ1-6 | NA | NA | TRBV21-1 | TGTGCCAGCAGCAAAGAAGGCCTTAATTCACCCCTCCACTTT | CASSKEGLNSPLHF
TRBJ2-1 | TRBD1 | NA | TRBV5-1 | TGCGCCAGCAGCCAACCGGGACAGGACAAGTTCTTC | CASSQPGQDKFF
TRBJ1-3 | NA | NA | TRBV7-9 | TGTGCCAGCAGCACACCCCTAGAGCCGCAGCGGGAAGGGTCTGGAAACACCATATATTTT | CASSTPLEPQREGSGNTIYF